This is a list of T cell receptor beta chains from one sample in a study of OX40 agonist ivuxolimab in advanced cancers. Measured with immunoSEQ multiplex PCR; TCRdb has only the in-frame clones, and not every one. In the table there are just under 65,000 clones, approximately 85% of which are singletons. Here the sequenced sample was CD4+ or CD8+ T cells sorted from blood, taken in a trial of the OX40 agonist ivuxolimab. These TCRs come from an adult with an advanced solid tumor such as melanoma, head and neck, liver or kidney cancer. The CDR3 runs from the conserved cysteine through the conserved F or W. Each record gives: D gene, V gene, CDR3 length, J gene, clone size, CDR3 DNA, CDR3 protein. A D gene is named only where the DNA matches it firmly. The size field is filled for only some rows; it gives once, few, many or a size class.

-,TRBV4-3,18,TRBJ2-1,-,TGCGCCAGCAGCCAAAATTGGGCGCAGCAGGGTTCCTACAATGAGCAGTTCTTC,CASSQNWAQQGSYNEQFF
TRBD2,TRBV19,17,TRBJ2-2,-,TGTGCCAGTAGTATTAACTTCCAGCGGGGGGGCACCGGGGAGCTGTTTTTT,CASSINFQRGGTGELFF
-,TRBV9,16,TRBJ2-3,-,TGTGCCAGCAGCGTAGCGGAGGGGGCGCAGACAGATACGCAGTATTTT,CASSVAEGAQTDTQYF
TRBD1,TRBV5-1,16,TRBJ1-4,many,TGCGCCAGCAGCGTCAACTCCGGGACAGTAAATGAAAAACTGTTTTTT,CASSVNSGTVNEKLFF
-,TRBV7-8,16,TRBJ1-5,-,TGTGCCAGCAGCAACGTGCGGACAAAAATAGGGCAGCCCCAGCATTTT,CASSNVRTKIGQPQHF
-,TRBV29-1,13,TRBJ2-7,-,TGCAGCGTTGGGGGCGGGGAAGGGTACGAGCAGTACTTC,CSVGGGEGYEQYF
-,TRBV5-1,13,TRBJ2-5,-,TGCGCCAGCAGCCCGAGGGAGCTAGAGACCCAGTACTTC,CASSPRELETQYF
-,TRBV27,21,TRBJ2-6,-,TGTGCCAGCAGTTTATCCCATCTAAACACCCAAACAGGGACTGGGGCCAACGTCCTGACTTTC,CASSLSHLNTQTGTGANVLTF
TRBD1,TRBV19,14,TRBJ1-1,-,TGTGCCAGTAGTATAGTCAGGGGGCGAACTGAAGCTTTCTTT,CASSIVRGRTEAFF
TRBD2,TRBV5-5,15,TRBJ2-1,-,TGTGCCAGCAGCTTTGTAGCGGGGATCTTCAATGAGCAGTTCTTC,CASSFVAGIFNEQFF
TRBD2,TRBV5-1,16,TRBJ2-5,-,TGCGCCAGCAGCTTCGGGACTAGCGGGAGAAGGGAGACCCAGTACTTC,CASSFGTSGRRETQYF
-,TRBV11-2,15,TRBJ1-1,-,TGTGCCAGCAGCTTAGTGGCAGGGGATGATACTGAAGCTTTCTTT,CASSLVAGDDTEAFF
-,TRBV12-5,15,TRBJ2-7,-,TGTGCTAGTGGTTTGGTTATAGCAGGGTTCTACGAGCAGTACTTC,CASGLVIAGFYEQYF
-,TRBV6-6,16,TRBJ1-2,-,TGTGCCAGCAGTTACTCGGGACACGAAGCTAACTATGGCTACACCTTC,CASSYSGHEANYGYTF
TRBD1,TRBV6-6,16,TRBJ1-5,-,TGTGCCAGCAGCCCGGGGGGGACAGGGGCGAATCAGCCCCAGCATTTT,CASSPGGTGANQPQHF
-,TRBV29-1,12,TRBJ1-2,-,TGCAGCGTTGAAAGGGCGGGCTATGGCTACACCTTC,CSVERAGYGYTF
TRBD1,TRBV28,17,TRBJ1-5,-,TGTGCCAGCAGCTCCAGGGGACAGGCCCTAGGCAGTCAGCCCCAGCATTTT,CASSSRGQALGSQPQHF
-,TRBV4-2,20,TRBJ2-1,-,TGTGCCAGCAGCCAAGAAGGGGTCCCTAGCGCCTCACTCCGATACAATGAGCAGTTCTTC,CASSQEGVPSASLRYNEQFF
-,TRBV2,13,TRBJ2-4,-,TGTGCCAGCAGTCTAGGACGAGAAAACATTCAGTACTTC,CASSLGRENIQYF
-,TRBV4-2,14,TRBJ2-5,few,TGTGCCAGCAGCCAAGATCCGGCCACTGGGACCCAGTACTTC,CASSQDPATGTQYF
-,TRBV9,12,TRBJ2-2,-,TGTGCCAGCAGCTTACACACCGGGGAGCTGTTTTTT,CASSLHTGELFF
TRBD2,TRBV19,13,TRBJ2-1,-,TGTGCCAGTAGTATCGGGACTAGCGGGAGGAGGATCTTC,CASSIGTSGRRIF
-,TRBV7-9,14,TRBJ1-4,-,TGTGCCAGCAGCCGAAGGGCAACTAATGAAAAACTGTTTTTT,CASSRRATNEKLFF
-,TRBV19,13,TRBJ1-5,few,TGTGCCAGTAGTATGTCAGCTGATCAGCCCCAGCATTTT,CASSMSADQPQHF
TRBD1,TRBV5-4,15,TRBJ2-7,few,TGTGCCAGCAGCTTGGTCGCGACAGGGAAATACGAGCAGTACTTC,CASSLVATGKYEQYF